This passage covers 2 T cell receptor beta chains from one sample sequenced in a study of shared clonotypes between healthy human individuals (dated by TCRdb to 2020 to 2021). Library creation used the immunoSEQ multiplex PCR assay. TCRdb stores this immuneACCESS table with in-frame sequences only. Part of the clones is absent; in the studies checked, under half of the shortfall reflects unresolved V genes, and no reason is known for the rest. The table for this sample lists roughly 2.4 million clones; under 97% of them were counted only once. Approximately 0.13% of the sample is held by the ten biggest clonotypes. Sequenced sample: naive CD4+ T cells sorted from blood. Per the publication, the cell subset or site label means: CD45RA+ positively selected. These receptors originate from a man between 18 and 35 years old in good health.

The CDR3 region is CATSREMDQPQHF. CDR3 in DNA: TGTGCCACCAGCAGAGAAATGGATCAGCCCCAGCATTTT. The chain has TRBV15 and TRBJ1-5; D is ambiguous. Germline V gives CDR1 LNHNV, CDR2 YYDKDF (reference sequence). Trimming left V 0 bases short and J 5 bases short, with 5 bases between. CDR3 length equals 13 residues.

The chain is built from TRBV14 and TRBJ1-3, with TRBD1 as a possible D gene (6 bases). Trimming left V 3 bases short and J 2 bases short, with 11 bases between. The CDR3 contains 15 residues. Germline loops: CDR1 SGHDN, CDR2 FVKESK. The CDR3 sequence: CASSQRGTAGNTIYF. CDR3 in DNA: TGTGCCAGCAGCCAGAGGGGGACGGCTGGAAACACCATATATTTT.